Listed here are 18 T cell receptor beta chains from one sample, sequenced in a study of OX40 agonist ivuxolimab in advanced cancers. Assay used: immunoSEQ multiplex PCR; TCRdb lists only in-frame clones, some missing. Here the sample spans some 41,000 clones, about 90% being singletons. Here the sequenced sample was CD4+ or CD8+ T cells sorted from blood, taken in a trial of the OX40 agonist ivuxolimab. These receptors were obtained from an adult with an advanced solid tumor such as melanoma, head and neck, liver or kidney cancer.

This chain links TRBV4-2 with TRBJ2-3; D is possibly TRBD2 (5 bases). Trimming took 4 bases from V and 0 from J, leaving 14 bases between them. The germline V gene has CDR1 LGHNA and CDR2 YNFKEQ. CDR3 length: 16 residues. CDR3 region: CASSPTADRSTDTQYF. In DNA form, the CDR3 reads TGTGCCAGCAGCCCAACAGCGGATAGGAGCACAGATACGCAGTATTTT.

The genes are TRBV28 and TRBJ1-2; D remains unclear. The germline CDR1 and CDR2 sequences are MDHEN and SYDVKM. Trimming cost V 6 bases and J 4 bases, with 12 bases left between them. The CDR3 is made up of 13 amino acids. The DNA of the CDR3 is TGTGCCAGCAGCCTGGCGTGGGCCTATGGCTACACCTTC. Its translation is CASSLAWAYGYTF.

V is TRBV7-9 and J is TRBJ2-1; D is possibly TRBD2 (8 bases). Germline V lookup: CDR1 SEHNR, CDR2 FQNEAQ (reference sequence). The CDR3 has 16 amino acids. V was pared by 5 bases and J by 8 bases, with 22 bases between. CDR3 DNA sequence: TGTGCCAGCAGCATCCCCAGGGATAGCGGGACAGATGAGCAGTTCTTC. Its protein is CASSIPRDSGTDEQFF.

This rearrangement joins TRBV9 to TRBJ2-4; 11 bases line up with TRBD2. The CDR3 is made up of 17 amino acids. With 2 bases clipped from V and 5 bases from J, the junction kept 9 bases outside the gene matches. Germline V gives CDR1 SGDLS, CDR2 YYNGEE. The DNA of the CDR3 is TGTGCCAGCAGCGTCGAGGGGGGACTAGCGGAGGAAAACATTCAGTACTTC. This sequence encodes CASSVEGGLAEENIQYF.

The chain employs TRBV5-5 and TRBJ2-1; no reliable D call. The CDR3 spans 16 residues. Trimming stripped 0 bases from V and 7 bases from J, with 17 bases between. The germline V gene has CDR1 SGHKS and CDR2 YYEKEE (reference sequence). The CDR3 DNA reads as TGTGCCAGCAGCTTGGCTTCGACTGGGGTGCTTAATGAGCAGTTCTTC. Translated, it gives CASSLASTGVLNEQFF.

J is TRBJ1-2 and V is TRBV5-5, with TRBD1 matching 9 bases. The germline V gene has CDR1 SGHKS and CDR2 YYEKEE (reference sequence). With V trimmed by 5 bases and J by 0 bases, 5 bases remained unmatched. The length of the CDR3 is 15 residues. The CDR3 DNA reads as TGTGCCAGCAGTAATACAGGGGGCTCTAACTATGGCTACACCTTC. Translation gives CASSNTGGSNYGYTF. The whole variable domain, filled in from reference TRBV5-5 and TRBJ1-2, reads DAGVTQSPTHLIKTRGQQVTLRCSPISGHKSVSWYQQVLGQGPQFIFQYYEKEERGRGNFPDRFSARQFPNYSSELNVNALLLGDSALYLCASSNTGGSNYGYTFGSGTRLTVV.

This clone was recorded a few times. The rearrangement uses TRBV18 and TRBJ2-7; 7 bases fit TRBD1. The CDR3 is made up of 12 amino acids. With 4 bases clipped from V and 6 bases from J, the junction kept 3 bases outside the gene matches. Germline-derived CDR1 and CDR2 are KGHSH and LQKENI. This CDR3 is CASSQNRGEQYF. CDR3 sequence (DNA): TGTGCCAGCTCACAGAACAGGGGCGAGCAGTACTTC.

Notes on this clone: The identical CDR3 is also encoded by other nucleotide sequences in the sample. The V call is TRBV20-1, the J call TRBJ1-1; D is unresolved. The germline gives CDR1 DFQATT, CDR2 SNEGSKA (reference sequence). V was pared by 3 bases and J by 1 base, with 3 bases between. The CDR3 totals 11 residues. The CDR3 loop reads CSARANTEAFF. The CDR3 coding sequence is TGCAGTGCTAGGGCGAACACTGAAGCTTTCTTT.

This chain uses TRBV7-9 with TRBJ2-7; a possible D gene is TRBD1 (5 bases). The CDR3 has 15 residues. Germline V gives CDR1 SEHNR, CDR2 FQNEAQ (reference sequence). V dropped 2 bases and J dropped 2 bases, with 13 bases sitting between them. Here the CDR3 DNA reads TGTGCCAGCAGCTTAAGCCAGGGAAACCCCTACGAGCAGTACTTC. It is translated as CASSLSQGNPYEQYF.

V and J are TRBV6-6 and TRBJ1-2, with D uncertain. The germline CDR1 and CDR2 sequences are MNHNY and SVGAGI (reference sequence). Trimming left V 0 bases short and J 8 bases short, with 13 bases between. The CDR3 runs 14 residues. CDR3: CASSYSRHQGGYTF. The CDR3, as DNA: TGTGCCAGCAGTTACTCGAGGCATCAAGGAGGCTACACCTTC.

The gene calls are TRBV4-2 and TRBJ2-2, with D uncertain. V lost 0 bases and J lost 1, with 15 bases in between. The CDR3 spans 18 residues. CDR1 is LGHNA, CDR2 YNFKEQ, per germline. CDR3 amino acids: CASSQDYLPSLNTGELFF. CDR3 in DNA: TGTGCCAGCAGCCAAGATTACCTTCCCTCTCTGAACACCGGGGAGCTGTTTTTT.

The chain carries TRBV7-6 and TRBJ2-1; D is unclear. CDR1 and CDR2 (germline): SGHVS, FNYEAQ. The CDR3 spans 11 residues. The V gene lost 1 base and the J gene lost 6 bases, with 1 base spanning the gap. CDR3: CASSLVNEQFF. The CDR3 DNA reads TGTGCCAGCAGCTTAGTCAATGAGCAGTTCTTC.

The rearrangement joins TRBV18 to TRBJ2-5; TRBD2 aligns across 9 bases. The CDR3 consists of 13 residues. J lost 5 bases, V lost 8 bases, and 6 bases had no gene match. Germline V gene lookup returns CDR1 KGHSH and CDR2 LQKENI. The CDR3 coding sequence is TGTGCCAGCACACTAGCGGGCGTGGAGACCCAGTACTTC. Its translation: CASTLAGVETQYF.

The J gene is TRBJ2-5, the V gene TRBV5-1, with TRBD1 matching over 7 bases. Germline V CDR1 and CDR2: SGHRS, YFSETQ. The CDR3 is 14 residues long. The V gene end was trimmed by 0 bases and the J gene end by 5 bases; junction bases not matched to a gene: 4. The CDR3 sequence: CASSLVGGQETQYF. The CDR3 region has the DNA TGCGCCAGCAGCTTGGTAGGGGGCCAGGAGACCCAGTACTTC.

The chain links TRBV7-6 to TRBJ2-1; 7 bases match TRBD2. Germline V gene data show CDR1 as SGHVS and CDR2 as FNYEAQ. The CDR3 has 15 amino acids. The J segment lost 7 bases and the V segment lost 5 bases, leaving 11 bases of the junction unmatched. The CDR3 DNA is TGTGCCAGCAGCCCAACTAGCGCCCGGGGTAATGAGCAGTTCTTC. Its translation: CASSPTSARGNEQFF.

The V gene is TRBV4-2, the J gene TRBJ2-7, with 7 positions matching TRBD1. This CDR3 is built from 16 residues. Germline V gene sequence: CDR1 LGHNA, CDR2 YNFKEQ. Trimming took 5 bases from V and 2 from J; bases not matched to a gene: 12. The CDR3 DNA reads as TGTGCCAGCAGCTCTCTTTCCGGGACAGCAACCTACGAGCAGTACTTC. Translated, it gives CASSSLSGTATYEQYF.

The chain employs TRBV2 and TRBJ2-7; D gene ambiguous. This CDR3 region has 12 residues. Germline CDR1 SNHLY, CDR2 FYNNEI. Trimming took off 0 bases at V and 3 bases at J, with 3 bases between the two ends. This CDR3 reads CASSEAFYEQYF. The CDR3 region has the DNA TGTGCCAGCAGTGAAGCGTTCTACGAGCAGTACTTC.

The chain carries TRBV28 and TRBJ2-5; 8 bases fit TRBD2. The germline V gene has CDR1 MDHEN and CDR2 SYDVKM. CDR3 length equals 15 residues. Trimming cost V 1 base and J 3 bases; bases outside gene matches: 4. CDR3: CASSLSGGPEETQYF. The CDR3 DNA reads as TGTGCCAGCAGTTTATCGGGAGGGCCGGAAGAGACCCAGTACTTC.